This entry describes one TCR beta chain. Unmatched junction bases numbered 1, after V lost 4 bases and J lost 0 bases. CDR3 length: 14 residues. Germline values: CDR1 LNHDA, CDR2 SQIVND (reference sequence). This entry belongs to a study of cytomegalovirus exposure and HLA in healthy donors. Each of the donors was a healthy bone marrow donor. Both 60 Vbeta primers and 13 Jbeta primers went into the PCR. Produced via immunoSEQ multiplex PCR; TCRdb's table is partial and in-frame only. The sample holds a few hundred thousand clones, roughly 91% seen once. The rearrangement links TRBV19 to TRBJ2-3, with 7 bases that match TRBD1. This TCR was sampled from a girl aged 2 to 9 in good health and CMV-seronegative. Sequenced sample: PBMCs. The CDR3, as DNA: TGTGCCAGTAGTAGGGACAGAAGCACAGATACGCAGTATTTT. This codes for CASSRDRSTDTQYF.